Each of the 20 T cell receptor beta chains below was sequenced from the same sample in a study of CD8 T cells in Susac syndrome. RNA totalling roughly 0.45 to 1 ug underwent reverse transcription with random hexamers. Via MiXCR, TCRdb re-called the immunoSEQ multiplex PCR reads, giving one row per CDR3 protein. The profile shows hundreds of thousands of distinct CDR3 sequences, more than 70% of them singletons. The material sequenced was CD8+ T cells from PBMCs. The receptors were sampled from a human donor with multiple sclerosis.

A few counts support this clonotype. V usage is TRBV19 and J usage is TRBJ1-4; D gene unclear. The V end lost 5 bases, the J end lost 8 bases, and 12 bases lay between the germline ends. CDR1 and CDR2 (germline): LNHDA, SQIVND (reference sequence). This CDR3 is built from 13 residues. The DNA of the CDR3 is TGTGCCAGTAGTCCATCAATCCTGGAAAAACTGTTTTTT. It codes for CASSPSILEKLFF. The entire variable domain, with the rest obtained from reference TRBV19 and TRBJ1-4, is as follows: DGGITQSPKYLFRKEGQNVTLSCEQNLNHDAMYWYRQDPGQGLRLIYYSQIVNDFQKGDIAEGYSVSREKKESFPLTVTSAQKNPTAFYLCASSPSILEKLFFGSGTQLSVL.

The chain recombines TRBV27 with TRBJ2-1; D is possibly TRBD1 or TRBD2 (6 bases each). This CDR3 comprises 16 residues. V lost 2 bases and J 0 bases, leaving 11 bases between the germline ends. Germline V gene data show CDR1 as MNHEY and CDR2 as SMNVEV (reference sequence). The CDR3 sequence is CASSLRGAGSYNEQFF. DNA for the CDR3: TGTGCCAGCAGTTTAAGGGGGGCAGGCTCCTACAATGAGCAGTTCTTC.

The chain links TRBV30 to TRBJ1-2; TRBD1 aligns across 7 bases. The germline V gene encodes CDR1 GTSNPN and CDR2 SVGIG (reference sequence). This CDR3 has 15 residues. V was clipped by 0 bases and J by 6 bases; unmatched bases: 10. The CDR3 region is CAWSVGPGTVDGYTF. CDR3 nucleotides: TGTGCCTGGAGTGTGGGTCCCGGGACAGTTGATGGCTACACCTTC. Filled out from reference TRBV30 and TRBJ1-2, the complete variable domain reads SQTIHQWPATLVQPVGSPLSLECTVEGTSNPNLYWYRQAAGRGLQLLFYSVGIGQISSEVPQNLSASRPQDRQFILSSKKLLLSDSGFYLCAWSVGPGTVDGYTFGSGTRLTVV.

The chain uses TRBV30 and TRBJ2-3; 10 bases are shared with TRBD2. The germline CDR1 and CDR2 sequences are GTSNPN and SVGIG (reference sequence). V trimming: 5 bases; J trimming: 2 bases; junction bases outside the gene matches: 7. This CDR3 spans 15 amino acids. CDR3 amino acids: CAWAPGTSDTDTQYF. As DNA, the CDR3 is TGTGCCTGGGCTCCCGGGACTAGCGACACAGATACGCAGTATTTT.

This clonotype has just one count. The CDR3 DNA is TGCAGTGCTAGAGATGCGGCTGGGAGCTACAATGAGCAGTTCTTC. Translated: CSARDAAGSYNEQFF. The chain uses TRBV20-1 and TRBJ2-1; D is possibly TRBD2 (5 bases). Deletions cut 0 bases from V and 3 bases from J, with 12 bases between. This CDR3 contains 15 residues. Germline V gene sequence: CDR1 DFQATT, CDR2 SNEGSKA (reference sequence).

The rearrangement links TRBV6-1 to TRBJ2-7; D gene ambiguous. V shed 7 bases and J shed 3 bases, with 7 bases lying between them. Germline lookup yields CDR1 MNHNS and CDR2 SASEGT. The CDR3 is made up of 11 amino acids. The CDR3 nucleotides are TGTGCCAGCATCTTAGGCTACGAGCAGTACTTC. This sequence encodes CASILGYEQYF.

The V call is TRBV14, the J call TRBJ2-1; D gene ambiguous. The CDR3 is made up of 15 amino acids. Germline V CDR1 and CDR2: SGHDN, FVKESK. Trimming pared 2 bases from V and 7 bases from J, leaving 15 bases between. The CDR3 DNA follows: TGTGCCAGCAGCCAAACATTGGGAACTGAGAATGAGCAGTTCTTC. It translates to CASSQTLGTENEQFF.

The chain employs TRBV4-2 and TRBJ2-1, with a tentative D call TRBD1 (6 bases). Per the germline V gene, CDR1 is LGHNA and CDR2 is YNFKEQ. V lost 6 bases to trimming and J lost 4 bases, with 16 bases between them. The CDR3 is 15 residues long. CDR3 sequence: CASSHRAGAYNEQFF. The DNA for the CDR3 is TGTGCCAGCAGTCACAGGGCCGGGGCGTACAATGAGCAGTTCTTC.

The DNA of the CDR3 is TGCGCCAGCAGCCCGAGTCCGGAATCTAGCACAGATACGCAGTATTTT. Translation: CASSPSPESSTDTQYF. The J gene is TRBJ2-3, the V gene TRBV4-1; the D is unclear. V lost 4 bases to trimming and J lost 0 bases, with 14 bases between them. Per germline, CDR1 MGHRA and CDR2 YSYEKL. The CDR3 is 16 amino acids.

V is TRBV29-1 and J is TRBJ1-2, with unresolved D. Trimming stripped 5 bases from V and 5 bases from J, with 18 bases between. In germline, CDR1 is SQVTM, CDR2 ANQGSEA. The CDR3 is made up of 14 amino acids. This CDR3 reads CSVPLRTGGYGYTF. CDR3 DNA: TGCAGCGTTCCCCTGAGGACCGGAGGTTATGGCTACACCTTC. The full variable domain, rest sourced from reference TRBV29-1 and TRBJ1-2, is SAVISQKPSRDICQRGTSLTIQCQVDSQVTMMFWYRQQPGQSLTLIATANQGSEATYESGFVIDKFPISRPNLTFSTLTVSNMSPEDSSIYLCSVPLRTGGYGYTFGSGTRLTVV.

J is TRBJ2-7 and V is TRBV16; 10 nucleotides line up with TRBD1. This CDR3 is 15 amino acids long. Germline V CDR1 and CDR2: KGHSY, FQNENV. The trim removed 0 bases at V and 3 bases at J, leaving 2 bases unmatched. CDR3 nucleotide sequence: TGTGCCAGCAGCCAATCGGGACAGGGGAACTACGAGCAGTACTTC. As protein: CASSQSGQGNYEQYF.

V gene TRBV4-1 combines with J gene TRBJ2-7; unclear D gene. The CDR3 has 14 residues. Deletions cut 0 bases from V and 5 bases from J, with 11 bases between. The germline V gene has CDR1 MGHRA and CDR2 YSYEKL. This chain's CDR3 is CASSQDTAHHEQYF. Written as DNA, the CDR3 is TGCGCCAGCAGCCAAGATACGGCCCACCACGAGCAGTACTTC.

The chain combines TRBV5-1 with TRBJ2-1; D possibly corresponds to TRBD2 (6 bases). The ends were cut back, 0 bases at V and 5 bases at J, with 15 bases in the middle. There are 16 residues in the CDR3. Germline V gene data show CDR1 as SGHRS and CDR2 as YFSETQ. CDR3 DNA: TGCGCCAGCAGCTTGGGCCCCGGGGGAGCCAACAATGAGCAGTTCTTC. Translated, it gives CASSLGPGGANNEQFF.

This chain connects TRBV10-2 to TRBJ2-1, with 10 bases fitting TRBD1. Trimming cost V 5 bases and J 8 bases; bases outside gene matches: 6. The CDR3 totals 14 residues. The germline CDR1 and CDR2 sequences are WSHSY and SAAADI. CDR3 loop: CASSLFGQGDEQFF. Written as DNA, the CDR3 is TGCGCCAGCAGTTTATTCGGACAGGGGGATGAGCAGTTCTTC.

This chain uses TRBV10-3 with TRBJ1-1; maybe TRBD1 (5 bases). The CDR3 spans 15 residues. Trimming took 0 bases from V and 0 from J, leaving 8 bases between them. The germline V gene encodes CDR1 ENHRY and CDR2 SYGVKD. The CDR3 DNA reads as TGTGCCATCAGTGAGTCGGGGGGGGTGAACACTGAAGCTTTCTTT. Its translation is CAISESGGVNTEAFF.

The chain has TRBV19 and TRBJ1-2; D is possibly TRBD1 (5 bases). The CDR3 is 12 residues long. CDR1 and CDR2 from the germline V gene are LNHDA and SQIVND (reference sequence). V gave up 7 bases and J gave up 2 bases, with 8 bases separating them. The CDR3 coding sequence is TGTGCCAGTATCGGGGCCAACTATGGCTACACCTTC. Amino acid sequence: CASIGANYGYTF.

J is TRBJ1-6 and V is TRBV6-2 or TRBV6-3, with D perhaps matching TRBD1 (6 bases). The CDR3 covers 15 residues. Germline-derived CDR1 and CDR2 are MNHEY and SVGEGT. The V end lost 8 bases, the J end lost 2 bases, and 13 bases lay between the germline ends. The CDR3 protein is CASCQGSAYNSPLHF. The CDR3 coding sequence is TGTGCCAGCTGTCAGGGGAGCGCCTATAATTCACCCCTCCACTTT.

V and J are TRBV7-9 and TRBJ2-7; D ambiguous. V lost 9 bases and J lost 2, with 14 bases in between. This CDR3 region has 13 residues. Germline V CDR1 and CDR2: SEHNR, FQNEAQ (reference sequence). The CDR3 DNA sequence: TGTGCCAGTACCGAGGCGACGACCTACGAGCAGTACTTC. Its translation is CASTEATTYEQYF.

The V and J genes are TRBV27 and TRBJ2-3, with D tentatively TRBD1 (5 bases). This CDR3 contains 15 residues. From germline, CDR1 is MNHEY and CDR2 SMNVEV (reference sequence). V was clipped by 2 bases and J by 1 base, with 10 bases between them. The CDR3 spells CASSLRGRRTDTQYF. The CDR3 nucleotides are TGTGCCAGCAGTTTAAGGGGCCGCCGCACAGATACGCAGTATTTT.

This clonotype was counted only a few times. The chain carries TRBV29-1 and TRBJ2-7; 7 bases fit TRBD1. V lost 0 bases to trimming and J lost 4 bases; unmatched junction nucleotides: 6. The CDR3 is 14 residues long. CDR1 and CDR2 (germline): SQVTM, ANQGSEA. CDR3 sequence reads: CSVEDRQGRYEQYF. The CDR3 DNA follows: TGCAGCGTTGAAGATCGACAGGGTAGATACGAGCAGTACTTC.